These 9 T cell receptor beta chains originate from one sample sequenced in a study of cytotoxic CD8 clonotypes in ibrutinib-treated CLL. Here immunoSEQ multiplex PCR was the method, and the copy in TCRdb shows in-frame clones only, minus some. This table holds about 130,000 clones, 80% to 90% found once. The sample was PBMCs, taken after 24 months of ibrutinib treatment. The receptors come from a human donor with chronic lymphocytic leukemia.

The chain employs TRBV7-2 and TRBJ1-5, with unresolved D. Germline loops: CDR1 SGHTA, CDR2 FQGNSA. CDR3 length equals 15 residues. The V end was cut by 1 base, the J end by 2 bases, with 9 bases between. CDR3 in amino acids: CASSLGAEGNQPQHF. The CDR3 DNA reads TGTGCCAGCAGCTTAGGGGCCGAGGGCAATCAGCCCCAGCATTTT.

The chain is built from TRBV29-1 and TRBJ1-1; weak D call: TRBD1 (5 bases). Trimming cost V 7 bases and J 0 bases, with 15 bases left between them. The V gene's germline CDR1 is SQVTM and CDR2 ANQGSEA. The CDR3 runs to 14 residues. For the CDR3, the DNA is TGCAGCGCCGGGATGAGGGGTATGAACACTGAAGCTTTCTTT. It codes for CSAGMRGMNTEAFF.

This clone was picked up one time. J is TRBJ2-1 and V is TRBV5-1, with 9 bases identical to TRBD1. The CDR3 contains 15 residues. From germline, CDR1 is SGHRS and CDR2 YFSETQ. After removal of 0 bases from V and 6 bases from J, the junction contained 4 bases not matched to a gene. This CDR3 reads CASSLVETGGNEQFF. As DNA, the CDR3 is TGCGCCAGCAGCTTGGTAGAGACAGGGGGCAATGAGCAGTTCTTC.

The J gene is TRBJ2-3, the V gene TRBV4-3, with a possible D match to TRBD1 (5 bases). The germline V gene encodes CDR1 LGHNA and CDR2 YSLEER. The CDR3 has 17 residues. The V and J ends lost 5 bases and 3 bases respectively, with 21 bases between them. CDR3 DNA sequence: TGCGCCAGCAGCATTCAGGGCCCGAGCGCCCGGACAGATACGCAGTATTTT. This gives the protein CASSIQGPSARTDTQYF.

The chain has TRBV9 and TRBJ2-2; D is unclear. From germline, CDR1 is SGDLS and CDR2 YYNGEE. This CDR3 has 16 amino acids. V lost 1 base and J 3 bases, leaving 13 bases between the germline ends. CDR3 loop: CASSVQASVDTGELFF. CDR3 DNA sequence: TGTGCCAGCAGCGTACAGGCGTCTGTTGACACCGGGGAGCTGTTTTTT.

This rearrangement joins TRBV19 to TRBJ2-1; 12 bases agree with TRBD2. There are 17 residues in the CDR3. J gave up 8 bases and V 1 base, and 9 bases lay outside the gene matches. In germline, CDR1 is LNHDA, CDR2 SQIVND (reference sequence). The CDR3 sequence: CASSIALAGGPSYEQFF. As DNA, the CDR3 is TGTGCCAGTAGTATAGCTCTAGCGGGAGGGCCCTCGTATGAGCAGTTCTTC.

V is TRBV19 and J is TRBJ2-3; TRBD2 matches at 9 bases. Germline CDR1 and CDR2: LNHDA and SQIVND (reference sequence). The CDR3 totals 15 residues. V shed 5 bases and J 0 bases; nucleotides not matched to a gene: 3. DNA for the CDR3: TGTGCCAGTAGTTCGGCGGGAGGGAGCACAGATACGCAGTATTTT. Protein product: CASSSAGGSTDTQYF.

The rearrangement joins TRBV18 to TRBJ1-1; D call uncertain. The germline CDR1 and CDR2 sequences are KGHSH and LQKENI. Between the trimmed V and J ends, which lost 2 bases and 1 base, there was a span of 5 bases. This CDR3 contains 13 residues. The CDR3 sequence: CASSPGENTEAFF. Here the CDR3 DNA reads TGTGCCAGCTCACCAGGGGAGAACACTGAAGCTTTCTTT.

This clone was seen a handful of times. The V call is TRBV5-6, the J call TRBJ2-1, with D perhaps TRBD2 (6 bases). Trimming took 2 bases from V and 1 from J, leaving 16 bases between them. This CDR3 has 17 amino acids. Germline loops: CDR1 SGHDT, CDR2 YYEEEE. CDR3 residues: CASSFLPGTHSYNEQFF. In DNA, the CDR3 is TGTGCCAGCAGCTTTCTGCCCGGGACTCATTCCTACAATGAGCAGTTCTTC.